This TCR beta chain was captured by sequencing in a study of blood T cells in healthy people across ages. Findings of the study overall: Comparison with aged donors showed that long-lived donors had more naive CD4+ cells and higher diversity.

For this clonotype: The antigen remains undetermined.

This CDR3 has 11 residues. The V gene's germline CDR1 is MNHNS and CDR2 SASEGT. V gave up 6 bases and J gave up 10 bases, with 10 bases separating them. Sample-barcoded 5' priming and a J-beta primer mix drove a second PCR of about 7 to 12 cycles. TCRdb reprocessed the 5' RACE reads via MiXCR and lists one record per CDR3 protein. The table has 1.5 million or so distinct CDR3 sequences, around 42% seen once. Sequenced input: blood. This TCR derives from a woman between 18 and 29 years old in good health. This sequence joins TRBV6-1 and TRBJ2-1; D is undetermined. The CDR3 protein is CASRRGGEQFF. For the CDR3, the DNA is TGTGCCAGCAGGAGAGGTGGAGAGCAGTTCTTC.